This T cell receptor beta chain was sequenced during a study of T cells after yellow fever vaccination. Points on this clonotype: Its antigen is unknown.

Whole-study findings and limits: Any FACS-sorted repertoire could hold abundant clonotypes that contaminate it from the bulk population.

The length of the CDR3 is 15 residues. The V gene end was trimmed by 5 bases and the J gene end by 1 base; junction bases not matched to a gene: 3. The germline V gene encodes CDR1 KGHDR and CDR2 SFDVKD. Making TCR cDNA involved 5'RACE template switching, which added UMIs and a universal primer site. TCRdb reprocessed the 5' RACE reads via MiXCR and lists one record per CDR3 protein. The sample consists of about 340,000 distinct CDR3 sequences, around an eighth of them appearing once. The chain is built from TRBV24-1 and TRBJ2-2, with TRBD2 matching over 7 bases. This TCR derives from a man aged 18 to 29 who received the YFV17D yellow fever vaccine. The sequenced sample was CD4+ T cells sorted from PBMCs, obtained 15 days after the yellow fever booster vaccination. The CDR3 region is CATSATGGNTGELFF. The CDR3 DNA reads TGTGCCACCAGTGCGACGGGGGGGAACACCGGGGAGCTGTTTTTT.